This T cell receptor beta chain was retrieved from a study of beta chain features in type 1 diabetes. The study reverse transcribed the entire isolated RNA, so it sequenced expressed TCRB transcripts. Clones were read by immunoSEQ multiplex PCR, and TCRdb kept only the in-frame ones, dropping some. The table has about 650,000 clones, around 12% seen once. The ends were cut back, 5 bases at V and 0 bases at J, with 10 bases in the middle. Germline V gene sequence: CDR1 SGHTA, CDR2 FQGNSA. The CDR3 sequence is 15 residues long. General observations from the study: Type 1 diabetes patients had moderately but significantly shorter TCRB CDR3s in all four CD4+ subsets.

A few counts support this clone. The antigen remains unidentified. This TCR came from a man aged 30-40 years with type 1 diabetes. This sequence joins TRBV7-2 and TRBJ2-2; D ambiguous. Sequenced input: naive CD4+ T cells from blood. This CDR3 is CASSPDPSNTGELFF. The CDR3 coding sequence is TGTGCCAGCAGCCCGGACCCTTCGAACACCGGGGAGCTGTTTTTT. Supplemented by reference TRBV7-2 and TRBJ2-2, the full variable domain reads GAGVSQSPSNKVTEKGKDVELRCDPISGHTALYWYRQSLGQGLEFLIYFQGNSAPDKSGLPSDRFSAERTGGSVSTLTIQRTQQEDSAVYLCASSPDPSNTGELFFGEGSRLTVL.